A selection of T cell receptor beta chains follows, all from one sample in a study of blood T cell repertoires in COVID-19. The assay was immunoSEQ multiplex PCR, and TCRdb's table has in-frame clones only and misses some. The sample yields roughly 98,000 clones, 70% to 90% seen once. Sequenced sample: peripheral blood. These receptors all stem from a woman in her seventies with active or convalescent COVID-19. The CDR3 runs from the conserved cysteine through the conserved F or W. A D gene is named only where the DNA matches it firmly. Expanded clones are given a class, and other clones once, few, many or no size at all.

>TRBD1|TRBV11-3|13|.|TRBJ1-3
CASSVGQGNTIYF
TGTGCCAGCAGCGTGGGACAGGGAAACACCATATATTTT
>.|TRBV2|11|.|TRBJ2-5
CASSAESGSYF
TGTGCCAGCAGTGCGGAGTCAGGGTCCTACTTC
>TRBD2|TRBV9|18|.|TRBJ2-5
CASSVATRTSGYQETQYF
TGTGCCAGCAGCGTAGCTACAAGGACTAGCGGATACCAAGAGACCCAGTACTTC
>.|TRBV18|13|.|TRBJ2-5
CASSPSPLGTQYF
TGTGCCAGCTCACCATCCCCACTTGGGACCCAGTACTTC
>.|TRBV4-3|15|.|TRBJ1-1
CASSQDPQGRTEAFF
TGCGCCAGCAGCCAAGATCCACAGGGACGTACTGAAGCTTTCTTT
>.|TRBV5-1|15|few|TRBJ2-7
CASSLGGSLTYEQYF
TGCGCCAGCAGCTTGGGAGGGAGTCTCACCTACGAGCAGTACTTC
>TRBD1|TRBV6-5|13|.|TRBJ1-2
CATEGTGNYGYTF
TGTGCCACCGAGGGGACAGGGAACTATGGCTACACCTTC
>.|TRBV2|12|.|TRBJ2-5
CASTTTGETQYF
TGTGCCAGCACCACAACGGGGGAGACCCAGTACTTC
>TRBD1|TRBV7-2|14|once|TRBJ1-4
CASSHGTAEEKLFF
TGTGCCAGCAGCCACGGGACAGCGGAAGAAAAACTGTTTTTT
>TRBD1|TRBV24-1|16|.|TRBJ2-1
CATSEDTGGTYNEQFF
TGTGCCACCAGTGAGGATACAGGGGGCACCTACAATGAGCAGTTCTTC
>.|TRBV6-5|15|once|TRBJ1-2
CASSYPAKGVYGYTF
TGTGCCAGCAGTTACCCAGCTAAGGGGGTTTATGGCTACACCTTC
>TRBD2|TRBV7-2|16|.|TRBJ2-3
CASRYTSGGRTDTQYF
TGTGCCAGCAGATATACTAGCGGGGGGCGCACAGATACGCAGTATTTT
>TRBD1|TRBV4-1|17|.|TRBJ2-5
CASSRLPGQDSQETQYF
TGCGCCAGCAGCCGTCTGCCGGGACAGGACTCCCAAGAGACCCAGTACTTC
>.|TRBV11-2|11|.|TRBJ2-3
CASSPSDTQYF
TGTGCCAGCAGCCCTAGCGATACGCAGTATTTT
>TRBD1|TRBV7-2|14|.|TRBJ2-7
CASSLWGTGDEQYF
TGTGCCAGCAGCTTATGGGGGACAGGGGACGAGCAGTACTTC
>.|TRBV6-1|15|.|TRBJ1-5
CASSESRGVFQPQHF
TGTGCCAGCAGTGAATCCAGGGGTGTATTTCAGCCCCAGCATTTT
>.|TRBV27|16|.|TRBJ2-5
CASSFRGVQGQETQYF
TGTGCCAGCAGTTTCAGGGGGGTACAGGGTCAAGAGACCCAGTACTTC
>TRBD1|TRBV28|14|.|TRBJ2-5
CASSLRTGQETQYF
TGTGCCAGCAGTTTGAGGACAGGGCAAGAGACCCAGTACTTC
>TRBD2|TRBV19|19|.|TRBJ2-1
CASSGGPGTRLLGYNEQFF
TGTGCCAGTAGTGGGGGGCCCGGGACTAGACTCTTGGGGTACAATGAGCAGTTCTTC
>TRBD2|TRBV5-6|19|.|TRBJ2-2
CASSLVGLAGGLNTGELFF
TGTGCCAGCAGCTTGGTAGGGCTAGCGGGGGGCCTTAACACCGGGGAGCTGTTTTTT
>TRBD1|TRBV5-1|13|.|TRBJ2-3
CASRQGSTDTQYF
TGCGCCAGCAGACAGGGGTCCACAGATACGCAGTATTTT
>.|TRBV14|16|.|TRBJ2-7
CASSQYTGSSLYEQYF
TGTGCCAGCAGCCAATACACAGGGTCGAGTCTCTACGAGCAGTACTTC
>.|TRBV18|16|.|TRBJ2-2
CASSPQLGGTNGELFF
TGTGCCAGCTCACCCCAGCTTGGGGGGACGAACGGGGAGCTGTTTTTT